This T cell receptor (beta chain) emerged from a study of OX40 agonist ivuxolimab in advanced cancers. Overall study: The study gave patients intravenous ivuxolimab at 0.01 to 10 mg/kg every 2 weeks. Eligibility rules accepted prior anti-PD-1, anti-PD-L1 or anti-CTLA-4 therapy, and around 40% had some.

Trimming took 4 bases from V and 4 from J, leaving 20 bases between them. The CDR3 runs to 16 residues. Germline loops: CDR1 SGHRS, CDR2 YFSETQ. Repertoires were generated with immunoSEQ multiplex PCR, while TCRdb's copy carries only in-frame clones and drops some. The table lists 40,000 or so clones, around nine tenths of them singletons. The sequencing here drew on CD4+ or CD8+ T cells sorted from blood, taken in a trial of the OX40 agonist ivuxolimab. The clonotype comes from an adult with an advanced solid tumor such as melanoma, head and neck, liver or kidney cancer. The V call is TRBV5-1, the J call TRBJ1-1, with D unresolved. The CDR3 sequence: CASSPGGLGIGTEAFF. The CDR3 region has the DNA TGCGCCAGCAGCCCAGGTGGATTGGGAATTGGCACTGAAGCTTTCTTT.